This TCR beta chain was sequenced during a study of cytomegalovirus exposure and HLA in healthy donors. Study at large: Early release data held around 80 million unique TCRs from HLA-typed donors.

Primers for the PCR totalled 60 Vbeta and 13 Jbeta. Assay: immunoSEQ multiplex PCR; the TCRdb copy retains only in-frame clones and omits some. The sample carries 100,000 to 150,000 clones, around 79% recorded once. Study-level results: Per published accounts, TCR beta sequences correctly predicted the HLA-A and HLA-B alleles of most subjects. In an earlier analysis, about 87% or about 30%: the productive usage of most TCR beta V segments.

On this clone: The antigen is undetermined.

The CDR3 consists of 15 residues. V was pared by 3 bases and J by 3 bases, with 12 bases between. Per germline, CDR1 SGHTA and CDR2 FQGNSA. This receptor was identified in a middle-aged woman in good health and CMV-seronegative. What was sequenced was PBMCs. The V and J genes are TRBV7-2 and TRBJ1-5; no reliable D call. In DNA form, the CDR3 reads TGTGCCAGCAGCTTTTCCGCAGGAATCAATCAGCCCCAGCATTTT. Translated, it gives CASSFSAGINQPQHF.